This T cell receptor (beta chain) emerged from a study of neurological immune-mediated disorders (dated by TCRdb to between 2017 and 2020). With respect to the entire study: Using UMI-based sequencing, the study compared peripheral blood TCR-beta repertoires from patients with HTLV-I-associated myelopathy (HAM/TSP), patients with multiple sclerosis, and healthy controls. Of the 68 subjects in the cohort, around 15 were HAM/TSP patients, around 34 were multiple sclerosis patients, and approximately 20 were healthy controls. Longitudinal HAM/TSP and healthy donors were sampled at 3 time-points each (about 3-40 month intervals). Alongside PBMC samples, the set of 106 TCR-beta libraries contained longitudinal samples, technical triplicates, and paired CD4+ and CD8+ T-cell subsets that had been sorted.

This specimen's time point label, per the study, means: longitudinal time-point 1 (baseline). Blood bank volunteers in Maryland, USA served as the healthy controls. Libraries from unsorted PBMCs were made from 2 million PBMCs kept in RNAlater at -80 degrees C until RNA extraction. Peripheral blood was subjected to Ficoll-Hypaque density gradient centrifugation to isolate PBMCs, which were then cryopreserved in liquid nitrogen. Broader findings and caveats from the paper: No identical CDR3 amino acid sequences were found to be shared among expanded clones across subjects, suggesting that TCR-beta repertoires were private in all groups. The highest TCR clonal expansion was observed in HAM/TSP patients, whereas the lowest was observed in MS patients, even when compared with healthy controls.

From the cysteine through the phenylalanine, the CDR3 covers 17 amino acids. The entry retains the CDR3 DNA only, 51 bases that are in frame from base 1. According to the germline V gene, CDR1 reads SQVTM and CDR2 reads ANQGSEA. Trimming leaves V shorter by 3 bases and J shorter by 7 bases, with the junction holding 9 bases beyond the gene matches. This clonotype is assessed as large (0.1 to 1%). The clone's antigen remains unknown. Within one base of it there is no much larger clone, and no base qualities were kept. cDNA was synthesized by template-switch 5'RACE using a primer carrying a 10-nucleotide random unique molecular identifier by which each TCR transcript was tagged. Each sequencing run produced over 180 million TCR-beta sequences covering 15-18 subjects. The RNeasy kit was used to extract total RNA. Using the KAPA Real-time Library Amplification kit, TCR-beta VDJ regions were amplified with primers for the TCR constant region and the 5'RACE anchor. A first PCR added sample indexes and Illumina adaptors, and a second PCR then raised library yield. After Ampure bead purification, the TCR product of roughly 650 bp was size-selected on a 2% E-gel SizeSelection system. Before pooling, library quality was assessed on a Bioanalyzer, concentration was determined with Qubit, and library quantification was performed with the Kapa Library Quantification kit. An Illumina HiSeq 2500 was used to sequence the libraries paired-end at 2 x 150 bp. To increase sequence diversity, roughly 24-30% phiX was spiked into each library pool. In the authors' own workflow: Quality-filtered reads were processed with the UMI-based MiGEC pipeline, which removed over 75% of raw TCR sequences during error correction. IMGT germline references were used for alignment of VDJ genes, and clonotypes were defined by a unique CDR3 amino acid sequence together with V-J genes. Clonal expansion, Shannon diversity and CDR3 relatedness (CalcPairwiseDistances, ClusterSamples) were evaluated with VDJtools, and phylogenetic trees were built with CLCbio workbench. A clone was classed as expanded if it had 8 or more unique UMIs, a cutoff based on coefficient-of-variation modelling across technical triplicates. TCRdb's own reprocessing of the public reads used fastp at Q25 and MiXCR and kept productive beta chains. Each record represents a unique CDR3 protein, reported with the most common genes and DNA among its rows. These V and J calls derive from TCRdb rather than the authors' analysis. This sample comprises 60,000 to 90,000 distinct CDR3 sequences, roughly 10% of them detected only once. 9.5% to 10% of the sample is taken by the ten largest.

This receptor was identified in a man between 25 and 39 years old in good health. The receptor chain draws on TRBV29-1 and TRBJ2-1; 16 bases in the middle match TRBD2. Sequenced sample: PBMCs. The CDR3 region has the sequence CSVDSGLAGGPWNEQFF. The DNA sequence is given as TGCAGCGTTGATTCGGGACTAGCGGGAGGGCCTTGGAATGAGCAGTTCTTC.